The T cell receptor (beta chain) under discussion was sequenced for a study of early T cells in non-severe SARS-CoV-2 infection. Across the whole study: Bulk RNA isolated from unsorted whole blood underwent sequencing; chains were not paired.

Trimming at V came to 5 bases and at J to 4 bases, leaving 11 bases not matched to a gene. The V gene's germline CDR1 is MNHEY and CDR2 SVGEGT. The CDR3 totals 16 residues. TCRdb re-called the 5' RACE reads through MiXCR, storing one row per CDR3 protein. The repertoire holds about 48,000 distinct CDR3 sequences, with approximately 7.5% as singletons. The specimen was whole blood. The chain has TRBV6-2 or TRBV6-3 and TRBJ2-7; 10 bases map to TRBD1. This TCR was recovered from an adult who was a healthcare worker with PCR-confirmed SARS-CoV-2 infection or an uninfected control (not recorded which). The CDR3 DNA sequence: TGTGCCAGCAGTGCCCCTCTTGGACAGGGGGGGTACGAGCAGTACTTC. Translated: CASSAPLGQGGYEQYF.